Listed below are T cell receptor beta chains from one sample, sequenced in a study of glioma-infiltrating T cells after dendritic cell vaccination. Generated by immunoSEQ multiplex PCR, the TCRdb table keeps only in-frame clones and is missing some. The data show more than 85,000 clones, approximately 87% seen once. The sequencing used blood, collected before dendritic cell vaccination. These receptors were obtained from a human donor with glioblastoma. Each CDR3 is given with its conserved first and last residue. The D gene is left open where the match is weak. Expanded clones get a size class; other rows say once, few or many, or leave the size out.

V: TRBV4-1; size: .; D: .; J: TRBJ1-2; DNA: TGCGCCAGCAGCCAAGAGCCGGCGGGAGGCTACACCTTC; CDR3: CASSQEPAGGYTF
V: TRBV11-2; size: .; D: .; J: TRBJ1-6; DNA: TGTGCCAGCAGCTTCAATACGGGACTCGTGAATTCACCCCTCCACTTT; CDR3: CASSFNTGLVNSPLHF
V: TRBV9; size: .; D: TRBD1; J: TRBJ2-1; DNA: TGTGCCAGCAGCCCCGGGACAGGGTTCAATGAGCAGTTCTTC; CDR3: CASSPGTGFNEQFF
V: TRBV6-5; size: .; D: .; J: TRBJ2-5; DNA: TGTGCCAGCAGTTACAGGGGTGGTGAGACCCAGTACTTC; CDR3: CASSYRGGETQYF
V: TRBV27; size: .; D: TRBD2; J: TRBJ2-7; DNA: TGTGCCAGCAGTTTAAGGAGCGGGGGGTTTTACGAGCAGTACTTC; CDR3: CASSLRSGGFYEQYF
V: TRBV5-4; size: .; D: .; J: TRBJ2-5; DNA: TGTGCCAGCAGCCCGGTCTCGGCGGGGAGGGAGACCCAGTACTTC; CDR3: CASSPVSAGRETQYF
V: TRBV5-1; size: .; D: TRBD1; J: TRBJ1-1; DNA: TGCGCCAGCAGCTTATTGGGACAGGGTCCCACTGAAGCTTTCTTT; CDR3: CASSLLGQGPTEAFF
V: TRBV29-1; size: once; D: TRBD2; J: TRBJ2-7; DNA: TGCAGCGTTGAAATTCCGGTGGTATTAGAGACTAGCGGGAGCCCCTACGAGCAGTACTTC; CDR3: CSVEIPVVLETSGSPYEQYF
V: TRBV4-1; size: .; D: TRBD2; J: TRBJ2-2; DNA: TGCGCCAGCAGCCTCCCGACTAGCATGGCGTACACCGGGGAGCTGTTTTTT; CDR3: CASSLPTSMAYTGELFF
V: TRBV2; size: .; D: .; J: TRBJ1-2; DNA: TGTGCCAGCAGTGAGTCGCTCAGGGAGGATGGCTACACCTTC; CDR3: CASSESLREDGYTF
V: TRBV6-1; size: few; D: .; J: TRBJ2-1; DNA: TGTGCCAGCAGTGAAGCGCTGGCGGATTACAATGAGCAGTTCTTC; CDR3: CASSEALADYNEQFF
V: TRBV6-1; size: .; D: .; J: TRBJ1-2; DNA: TGTGCCAGCAGCTCCAACTATGGCTACACCTTC; CDR3: CASSSNYGYTF
V: TRBV11-3; size: .; D: TRBD2; J: TRBJ2-7; DNA: TGTGCCAGCAGCTTAAGCGGGAGTGTGTCCTACGAGCAGTACTTC; CDR3: CASSLSGSVSYEQYF
V: TRBV5-1; size: .; D: .; J: TRBJ2-1; DNA: TGCGCCAGCAGCTTCCAGAAGTACAATGAGCAGTTCTTC; CDR3: CASSFQKYNEQFF
V: TRBV21-1; size: .; D: .; J: TRBJ2-2; DNA: TGTGCCAGCAGGGATAGGACTAGCGGTTACTCTTCTGGGGAGCTGTTTTTT; CDR3: CASRDRTSGYSSGELFF
V: TRBV12-5; size: .; D: .; J: TRBJ1-1; DNA: TGTGCTAGTGCCTTGACAGCTCCCATGAACACTGAAGCTTTCTTT; CDR3: CASALTAPMNTEAFF
V: TRBV5-4; size: .; D: TRBD1; J: TRBJ2-7; DNA: TGTGCCAGCAGCACAGGGACAGGGGGTCTCTACGAGCAGTACTTC; CDR3: CASSTGTGGLYEQYF
V: TRBV19; size: .; D: TRBD1; J: TRBJ1-2; DNA: TGTGCCAGTAGTAGAGGACAGGGAGCGTGGGGCTACACCTTC; CDR3: CASSRGQGAWGYTF
V: TRBV6-4; size: few; D: TRBD1; J: TRBJ1-2; DNA: TGTGCCAGCAGTGACTCCGCGACAGGGCGGGTAGGCTACACCTTC; CDR3: CASSDSATGRVGYTF
V: TRBV29-1; size: .; D: TRBD2; J: TRBJ2-3; DNA: TGCAGCGTTGAAGTAGCGGGAGCGGATACGCAGTATTTT; CDR3: CSVEVAGADTQYF
V: TRBV7-9; size: .; D: .; J: TRBJ2-7; DNA: TGTGCCAGCAGCTTTTTACCGAGTAGCTCCTACGAGCAGTACTTC; CDR3: CASSFLPSSSYEQYF
V: TRBV15; size: .; D: .; J: TRBJ2-7; DNA: TGTGCCACCTCGCGGACTCAAGATTACGAGCAGTACTTC; CDR3: CATSRTQDYEQYF
V: TRBV9; size: .; D: TRBD2; J: TRBJ2-7; DNA: TGTGCCAGCAGCGTATCACCTCTAGCGGGTGGGGACGAGCAGTACTTC; CDR3: CASSVSPLAGGDEQYF
V: TRBV21-1; size: .; D: .; J: TRBJ2-5; DNA: TGTGCCAGCAGTGGGACAGGGGGCCATCAAGAGACCCAGTACTTC; CDR3: CASSGTGGHQETQYF
V: TRBV6-4; size: once; D: TRBD1; J: TRBJ2-5; DNA: TGTGCCAGCAGTGACGGCAGGGGGCGGCAAGAGACCCAGTACTTC; CDR3: CASSDGRGRQETQYF
V: TRBV5-1; size: .; D: .; J: TRBJ1-5; DNA: TGCGCCAGCAGCTTGGGCCTGGGAGGAGGGACTTCCAATCAGCCCCAGCATTTT; CDR3: CASSLGLGGGTSNQPQHF
V: TRBV6-5; size: .; D: .; J: TRBJ1-5; DNA: TGTGCCAGCACCGGACAATTCAATCAGCCCCAGCATTTT; CDR3: CASTGQFNQPQHF
V: TRBV5-6; size: .; D: TRBD1; J: TRBJ1-3; DNA: TGTGCCAGCAGCTCTGACAGGGAGGAGGATGGAAACACCATATATTTT; CDR3: CASSSDREEDGNTIYF
V: TRBV7-6; size: .; D: TRBD2; J: TRBJ2-2; DNA: TGTGCCAGCAGCTTCCCCGGGACTAGCGGGAGTATAGAAACCGGGGAGCTGTTTTTT; CDR3: CASSFPGTSGSIETGELFF
V: TRBV6-5; size: once; D: TRBD2; J: TRBJ2-4; DNA: TGTGCCAGCAGCCCACTAGCGGTAGCCAAAAACATTCAGTACTTC; CDR3: CASSPLAVAKNIQYF
V: TRBV4-2; size: .; D: .; J: TRBJ1-5; DNA: TGTGCCAGCAGCTCCCCCGGAGACAATCAGCCCCAGCATTTT; CDR3: CASSSPGDNQPQHF
V: TRBV28; size: .; D: TRBD1; J: TRBJ2-1; DNA: TGTGCCAGCAGTTTAGCGGGGACAGGGGGAAATGAGCAGTTCTTC; CDR3: CASSLAGTGGNEQFF
V: TRBV18; size: .; D: .; J: TRBJ2-7; DNA: TGTGCCAGCTCACCACGTAAAACGGGGAATTTCAGCGAGCAGTACTTC; CDR3: CASSPRKTGNFSEQYF
V: TRBV29-1; size: .; D: .; J: TRBJ2-3; DNA: TGCAGCGTTGCACAATATACGCAGTATTTT; CDR3: CSVAQYTQYF
V: TRBV19; size: .; D: TRBD1; J: TRBJ1-2; DNA: TGTGCCAGTAGTATGACAGGGGCCTATGGCTACACCTTC; CDR3: CASSMTGAYGYTF
V: TRBV5-1; size: .; D: .; J: TRBJ1-5; DNA: TGCGCCAGCAGCTCGGGGGACCGCCAGCCCCAGCATTTT; CDR3: CASSSGDRQPQHF
V: TRBV11-3; size: .; D: .; J: TRBJ2-3; DNA: TGTGCCAGCAGCTTGAGGGGGAACGCTTGGGGCACAGATACGCAGTATTTT; CDR3: CASSLRGNAWGTDTQYF
V: TRBV5-1; size: .; D: TRBD1; J: TRBJ2-7; DNA: TGCGCCAGCAGATCCGGACAGGGGCCAGGGGAGCAGTACTTC; CDR3: CASRSGQGPGEQYF
V: TRBV15; size: .; D: .; J: TRBJ1-5; DNA: TGTGCCACCAGCAGAGATCCTAATTCCCTTCAGCCCCAGCATTTT; CDR3: CATSRDPNSLQPQHF
V: TRBV6-5; size: .; D: TRBD1; J: TRBJ1-5; DNA: TGTGCCAGCAGTTCCCTGACAGGGGGCGGGGGTCAGCCCCAGCATTTT; CDR3: CASSSLTGGGGQPQHF
V: TRBV19; size: .; D: TRBD1; J: TRBJ1-2; DNA: TGTGCCAGTAGTATATTACAGGGGGATGGCTACACCTTC; CDR3: CASSILQGDGYTF
V: TRBV6-5; size: .; D: TRBD1; J: TRBJ1-2; DNA: TGTGCCAGCAGTTCGGGGACAGGGTACTATGGCTACACCTTC; CDR3: CASSSGTGYYGYTF
V: TRBV7-2; size: .; D: .; J: TRBJ1-2; DNA: TGTGCCAGCAGCTTAGGGGGCGTTAACTATGGCTACACCTTC; CDR3: CASSLGGVNYGYTF
V: TRBV6-5; size: .; D: .; J: TRBJ1-1; DNA: TGTGCCAGCAGCCTAAAAGGGGGTGGCACTGAAGCTTTCTTT; CDR3: CASSLKGGGTEAFF
V: TRBV15; size: .; D: TRBD1; J: TRBJ1-1; DNA: TGTGCCACCAGCAGAGTGGACCAGGGGGACACTGAAGCTTTCTTT; CDR3: CATSRVDQGDTEAFF
V: TRBV7-6; size: .; D: .; J: TRBJ2-2; DNA: TGTGCCAGCAGCCTTGACAGGACGGGGTGGACCGGGGAGCTGTTTTTT; CDR3: CASSLDRTGWTGELFF